These T cell receptor beta chains were read from a single sample in a study of cytomegalovirus exposure and HLA in healthy donors. The assay was immunoSEQ multiplex PCR, and TCRdb's table has in-frame clones only and misses some. The table shows 100,000 to 150,000 clones, with about three quarters occurring only once. Sequences were obtained from PBMCs. The origin of the receptors is a female donor in good health and CMV-seronegative. CDR3s include the opening cysteine and the closing phenylalanine or tryptophan. A D gene is named only where the DNA matches it firmly. Expanded clones get a size class; other rows say once, few or many, or leave the size out.

V: TRBV29-1; D: .; length: 12; J: TRBJ2-5; size: .; CDR3: CSVAGIGETQYF; DNA: TGCAGCGTTGCGGGAATCGGAGAGACCCAGTACTTC
V: TRBV27; D: TRBD2; length: 16; J: TRBJ2-7; size: few; CDR3: CASSPGTSGRAYEQYF; DNA: TGTGCCAGCAGTCCCGGGACTAGCGGGAGGGCCTACGAGCAGTACTTC
V: TRBV5-6; D: TRBD1; length: 14; J: TRBJ2-1; size: .; CDR3: CASSRDRGAYEQFF; DNA: TGTGCCAGCAGCCGGGACAGGGGGGCATATGAGCAGTTCTTC
V: TRBV10-1; D: TRBD2; length: 14; J: TRBJ2-1; size: .; CDR3: CASSGRERVHEQFF; DNA: TGCGCCAGCAGTGGGCGGGAGAGGGTCCATGAGCAGTTCTTC
V: TRBV7-3; D: .; length: 15; J: TRBJ2-1; size: .; CDR3: CASSPWGDSYNEQFF; DNA: TGTGCCAGCAGCCCATGGGGGGACAGCTACAATGAGCAGTTCTTC
V: TRBV5-4; D: TRBD2; length: 15; J: TRBJ2-1; size: few; CDR3: CASSPRGAGARGQFF; DNA: TGTGCCAGCAGCCCTCGGGGAGCGGGGGCCAGGGGGCAGTTCTTC
V: TRBV14; D: .; length: 14; J: TRBJ1-2; size: once; CDR3: CASSQDRGDYGYTF; DNA: TGTGCCAGCAGCCAAGACAGAGGCGACTATGGCTACACCTTC
V: TRBV11-2; D: .; length: 15; J: TRBJ2-7; size: .; CDR3: CASSLYYPGSYEQYF; DNA: TGTGCCAGCAGCTTATATTATCCAGGGTCATACGAGCAGTACTTC
V: TRBV6-5; D: TRBD1; length: 15; J: TRBJ2-7; size: .; CDR3: CASSYLGTGSHEQYF; DNA: TGTGCCAGCAGTTACCTAGGGACAGGGAGCCACGAGCAGTACTTC
V: TRBV6-5; D: TRBD2; length: 15; J: TRBJ2-1; size: once; CDR3: CASSYLAGGPNEQFF; DNA: TGTGCCAGCAGTTACCTAGCGGGAGGGCCGAATGAGCAGTTCTTC
V: TRBV11-3; D: .; length: 16; J: TRBJ2-5; size: .; CDR3: CASSLKPPRGWETQYF; DNA: TGTGCCAGCAGCCTCAAACCCCCACGGGGGTGGGAGACCCAGTACTTC
V: TRBV25-1; D: .; length: 11; J: TRBJ2-2; size: .; CDR3: CASSGERELFF; DNA: TGTGCCAGCAGTGGGGAGCGGGAGCTGTTTTTT
V: TRBV9; D: TRBD2; length: 16; J: TRBJ2-5; size: .; CDR3: CASSVQLAGGQETQYF; DNA: TGTGCCAGCAGCGTCCAACTAGCGGGGGGCCAAGAGACCCAGTACTTC
V: TRBV30; D: TRBD1; length: 15; J: TRBJ1-6; size: .; CDR3: CAWSIDRGRGSPLHF; DNA: TGTGCCTGGAGTATAGACAGGGGGCGAGGGTCACCCCTCCACTTT
V: TRBV28; D: TRBD2; length: 14; J: TRBJ2-7; size: few; CDR3: CASSSGLAGVQSYF; DNA: TGTGCCAGCAGCTCTGGACTAGCGGGGGTTCAGTCGTACTTC
V: TRBV6-5; D: TRBD1; length: 15; J: TRBJ2-1; size: few; CDR3: CASSYRDRVDNEQFF; DNA: TGTGCCAGCAGTTACCGGGACAGGGTAGACAATGAGCAGTTCTTC
V: TRBV27; D: .; length: 14; J: TRBJ1-6; size: .; CDR3: CASRGGAYNSPLHF; DNA: TGTGCCAGCAGGGGGGGAGCCTATAATTCACCCCTCCACTTT
V: TRBV11-1; D: TRBD2; length: 11; J: TRBJ2-1; size: .; CDR3: CASSFRGGLFF; DNA: TGTGCCAGCAGCTTCCGGGGAGGGCTGTTCTTC
V: TRBV19; D: .; length: 14; J: TRBJ1-2; size: .; CDR3: CASSPRGINYGYTF; DNA: TGTGCCAGTAGTCCGAGGGGGATTAACTATGGCTACACCTTC
V: TRBV7-9; D: TRBD1; length: 15; J: TRBJ2-2; size: .; CDR3: CASSWGTGNTGELFF; DNA: TGTGCCAGCAGCTGGGGGACAGGCAACACCGGGGAGCTGTTTTTT
V: TRBV19; D: .; length: 13; J: TRBJ1-1; size: .; CDR3: CASSYFENTEAFF; DNA: TGTGCCAGTAGTTACTTCGAAAACACTGAAGCTTTCTTT
V: TRBV30; D: .; length: 13; J: TRBJ2-6; size: .; CDR3: CAWRTAGANVLTF; DNA: TGTGCCTGGAGGACAGCTGGGGCCAACGTCCTGACTTTC
V: TRBV5-6; D: .; length: 12; J: TRBJ1-2; size: .; CDR3: CATSKAGYGYTF; DNA: TGTGCCACCTCGAAGGCGGGCTATGGCTACACCTTC
V: TRBV11-2; D: TRBD2; length: 17; J: TRBJ2-2; size: once; CDR3: CASSGLAGGPSTGELFF; DNA: TGTGCCAGCAGCGGACTAGCGGGGGGGCCAAGCACCGGGGAGCTGTTTTTT
V: TRBV15; D: .; length: 17; J: TRBJ2-4; size: .; CDR3: CATSLHGGTTAKNSQYF; DNA: TGTGCCACCAGCCTCCACGGGGGGACAACAGCCAAAAACAGTCAGTACTTC
V: TRBV6-5; D: TRBD1; length: 14; J: TRBJ1-3; size: .; CDR3: CASSYQTGVNTIYF; DNA: TGTGCCAGCAGTTACCAGACAGGGGTTAACACCATATATTTT
V: TRBV10-2; D: .; length: 15; J: TRBJ2-1; size: .; CDR3: CASSDFGGSYNEQFF; DNA: TGCGCCAGCAGTGATTTTGGAGGCTCCTACAATGAGCAGTTCTTC
V: TRBV5-4; D: TRBD2; length: 17; J: TRBJ2-4; size: .; CDR3: CASSLGAGGRSKNIQYF; DNA: TGTGCCAGCAGCTTGGGTGCGGGGGGCCGCTCCAAAAACATTCAGTACTTC
V: TRBV7-9; D: TRBD2; length: 19; J: TRBJ2-1; size: .; CDR3: CASSLATTSRGGRDNEQFF; DNA: TGTGCCAGCAGCTTAGCGACGACCTCCCGCGGGGGGCGGGACAATGAGCAGTTCTTC
V: TRBV19; D: TRBD1; length: 16; J: TRBJ2-5; size: .; CDR3: CASSTPGQPGWETQYF; DNA: TGTGCCAGTAGTACGCCGGGACAGCCGGGCTGGGAGACCCAGTACTTC
V: TRBV25-1; D: .; length: 13; J: TRBJ2-6; size: .; CDR3: CASSVAGANGLTF; DNA: TGTGCCAGCAGCGTGGCGGGGGCCAACGGCCTGACTTTC
V: TRBV19; D: .; length: 12; J: TRBJ1-4; size: .; CDR3: CASNRGIEKLFF; DNA: TGTGCCAGTAATAGGGGGATTGAAAAACTGTTTTTT
V: TRBV7-2; D: .; length: 14; J: TRBJ1-5; size: .; CDR3: CASSLDSLYQPQHF; DNA: TGTGCCAGCAGCTTGGACAGCCTATATCAGCCCCAGCATTTT
V: TRBV4-1; D: .; length: 13; J: TRBJ2-1; size: once; CDR3: CASGSLASNEQFF; DNA: TGCGCCAGCGGGAGCCTAGCCAGCAATGAGCAGTTCTTC
V: TRBV11-2; D: .; length: 16; J: TRBJ1-2; size: .; CDR3: CASSLDQRVGSGGYTF; DNA: TGTGCCAGCAGCTTAGACCAGCGCGTCGGCTCGGGGGGCTACACCTTC
V: TRBV7-9; D: TRBD2; length: 14; J: TRBJ2-1; size: few; CDR3: CSSSFEGGPDEQFF; DNA: TGTTCCAGCAGCTTCGAGGGAGGGCCAGATGAGCAGTTCTTC
V: TRBV7-3; D: .; length: 15; J: TRBJ1-1; size: .; CDR3: CASSLTGSGNTEAFF; DNA: TGTGCCAGCAGCTTAACCGGGTCGGGAAACACTGAAGCTTTCTTT
V: TRBV7-3; D: TRBD2; length: 15; J: TRBJ2-3; size: .; CDR3: CASSSGTTLTDTQYF; DNA: TGTGCCAGCAGCTCCGGGACTACCCTCACAGATACGCAGTATTTT
V: TRBV14; D: TRBD1; length: 16; J: TRBJ2-3; size: .; CDR3: CASSQGGTGPGDTQYF; DNA: TGTGCCAGCAGCCAAGGGGGGACAGGGCCGGGGGATACGCAGTATTTT
V: TRBV19; D: .; length: 15; J: TRBJ2-3; size: .; CDR3: CASSILGVDTDTQYF; DNA: TGTGCCAGTAGTATTTTAGGGGTCGACACAGATACGCAGTATTTT
V: TRBV5-1; D: TRBD1; length: 15; J: TRBJ2-7; size: few; CDR3: CASSLGQGPTYEQYF; DNA: TGCGCCAGCAGCTTGGGACAGGGCCCTACCTACGAGCAGTACTTC
V: TRBV15; D: .; length: 13; J: TRBJ1-1; size: .; CDR3: CATSRDGGGEAFF; DNA: TGTGCCACCAGCAGAGATGGGGGCGGGGAAGCTTTCTTT
V: TRBV13; D: .; length: 12; J: TRBJ2-1; size: .; CDR3: CASSVFLEGQFF; DNA: TGTGCCAGCAGCGTATTCCTGGAGGGGCAGTTCTTC